These 13 T cell receptor beta chains were sequenced from one sample in a study of T cells in Graves' hyperthyroidism and ophthalmopathy. TCR beta CDR3 region amplification was performed from RNA transcripts. Using the HTBI primer set, a first-round RT-PCR was run on the TCR CDR3. TCRdb reprocessed the multiplex PCR reads via MiXCR and lists one record per CDR3 protein. The top ten clones hold around 13% of a sample with fewer than 600,000 distinct CDR3 sequences, 14% of them seen once. Sequencing was carried out using blood. The receptors derive from a woman in her forties with Graves' hyperthyroidism.

The rearrangement joins TRBV11-2 to TRBJ2-5; D may be TRBD1 (6 bases). In germline, CDR1 is SGHAT, CDR2 FQNNGV. This CDR3 is built from 14 residues. V lost 6 bases and J lost 0, with 11 bases in between. CDR3 loop: CASSQTGNQETQYF. The CDR3 DNA reads TGTGCCAGCAGTCAAACAGGGAACCAAGAGACCCAGTACTTC.

This clonotype was observed a few times. A single base separates this from a much larger clone, so it may be a read error. A read error is likely, as this CDR3 ends without the conserved phenylalanine or tryptophan. The chain carries TRBV7-9 and TRBJ1-1, with D unclear. Trimming shortened V by 1 base and J by 3 bases, and 9 bases separated the two germline ends. The CDR3 sequence is 14 residues long. CDR1 is SEHNR, CDR2 FQNEAQ, per germline (reference sequence). Here the CDR3 DNA reads TGTGCCAGCAGCTTAGTGGACTGGGACACTGAAGCTTTCCTT. Protein: CASSLVDWDTEAFL.

This clonotype was counted ten times or more. This chain uses TRBV7-9 with TRBJ1-1; no definite D call. Looked up from germline, CDR1 is SEHNR and CDR2 is FQNEAQ (reference sequence). The germline V and J ends were trimmed by 1 base and 0 bases, with 6 bases remaining between them. The CDR3 is made up of 14 amino acids. The CDR3: CASSLERVNTEAFF. CDR3 nucleotide sequence: TGTGCCAGCAGCTTAGAAAGGGTGAACACTGAAGCTTTCTTT.

This clonotype has ten or more counts. This sequence joins TRBV28 and TRBJ2-5; D uncertain. Per germline, CDR1 MDHEN and CDR2 SYDVKM. This CDR3 region has 16 residues. Trimming pared 5 bases from V and 1 base from J, leaving 17 bases between. The CDR3 region is CASSAGRGPRQETQYF. The CDR3 DNA sequence: TGTGCCAGCAGTGCCGGTCGTGGTCCCCGCCAAGAGACCCAGTACTTC.

Written as DNA, the CDR3 is TGTGCCAGCAGCTTAGGCTTCTCGGCTGGAAAAGAGACCCAGTACTTC. This translates into CASSLGFSAGKETQYF. This rearrangement joins TRBV13 to TRBJ2-5; D is unclear. Deletions cut 0 bases from V and 3 bases from J, with 14 bases between. Per the germline V gene, CDR1 is PRHDT and CDR2 is FYEKMQ (reference sequence). The CDR3 covers 16 residues.

This clonotype was picked up many times. V and J are TRBV20-1 and TRBJ2-7; 8 bases map to TRBD2. CDR1 DFQATT and CDR2 SNEGSKA come from the germline V gene (reference sequence). The CDR3 sequence is 15 residues long. V dropped 2 bases and J dropped 2; count of bases not matched to a gene: 8. CDR3: CSARRSLAGPYEQYF. The CDR3 DNA sequence: TGCAGTGCTAGAAGGTCGCTAGCGGGTCCCTACGAGCAGTACTTC.

In its sample, this clonotype was seen many times. Here the CDR3 DNA reads TGTGCCAGCAGTCATATCGGGGCAAGCACAGATACGCAGTATTTT. Translating gives CASSHIGASTDTQYF. The chain carries TRBV12-3 or TRBV12-4 and TRBJ2-3; D possibly uses TRBD1 or TRBD2 (5 bases each). The CDR3 runs to 15 residues. Trimming left V 5 bases short and J 0 bases short, with 12 bases between.

This clonotype was seen a handful of times. The rearrangement uses TRBV3-1 and TRBJ1-6, with D unclear. Trimming removed 4 bases from V and 10 bases from J, with 14 bases in between. CDR1 and CDR2 (germline): LGHDT, YNNKEL (reference sequence). The CDR3 is 14 amino acids. CDR3 residues: CASSRSDGGSPLHF. CDR3 nucleotides: TGTGCCAGCAGCCGTTCGGACGGAGGCTCACCCCTCCACTTT.

Many counts were recorded for this clonotype. The chain recombines TRBV18 with TRBJ1-4, with 8 bases aligning to TRBD1. The germline CDR1 and CDR2 sequences are KGHSH and LQKENI. With V trimmed by 3 bases and J by 8 bases, 5 bases remained unmatched. CDR3 length: 14 amino acids. For the CDR3, the DNA is TGTGCCAGCTCACCGACAGGGGTGGAAGAAAAACTGTTTTTT. It codes for CASSPTGVEEKLFF.

The chain has TRBV5-1 and TRBJ1-1; the D gene is possibly TRBD1 (6 bases). V gave up 1 base and J gave up 6 bases, with 10 bases separating them. This CDR3 has 13 amino acids. Looked up from germline, CDR1 is SGHRS and CDR2 is YFSETQ. This chain's CDR3 is CASSLTGKPEAFF. Written as DNA, the CDR3 is TGCGCCAGCAGCTTGACAGGGAAACCTGAAGCTTTCTTT.

Ten or more counts support this clonotype. The chain is built from TRBV5-1 and TRBJ2-7; D is unclear. V was shortened by 4 bases and J by 3 bases, with 17 bases between the two germline ends. The CDR3 consists of 15 residues. The germline V gene encodes CDR1 SGHRS and CDR2 YFSETQ. The CDR3 region is CASSPSGRTSYEQYF. In DNA, the CDR3 is TGCGCCAGCAGCCCCTCCGGACGGACCAGCTACGAGCAGTACTTC.

The gene calls are TRBV7-2 and TRBJ1-2, with D tentatively TRBD1 (6 bases). Germline lookup yields CDR1 SGHTA and CDR2 FQGNSA. This CDR3 comprises 16 residues. The ends were cut back, 5 bases at V and 0 bases at J, with 16 bases in the middle. As DNA, the CDR3 is TGTGCCAGCAGCCTCGGCAGGGGCCAAGCTAACTATGGCTACACCTTC. Its translation: CASSLGRGQANYGYTF.

This clonotype has ten or more counts. The CDR3, as DNA: TGTGCCAGCAGCTTATCAGAAAATCAGCCCCAGCATTTT. This codes for CASSLSENQPQHF. The V gene is TRBV11-1, the J gene TRBJ1-5, with unresolved D. Germline V CDR1 and CDR2: SGHAT, FQDESV (reference sequence). Trimming shortened V by 2 bases and J by 4 bases, and 6 bases separated the two germline ends. This CDR3 is 13 amino acids long. Full variable domain (rest looked up from reference TRBV11-1 and TRBJ1-5): EAEVAQSPRYKITEKSQAVAFWCDPISGHATLYWYRQILGQGPELLVQFQDESVVDDSQLPKDRFSAERLKGVDSTLKIQPAELGDSAMYLCASSLSENQPQHFGDGTRLSIL.